Presented here are 26 T cell receptor beta chains from one specimen sequenced in a study of cytomegalovirus exposure and HLA in healthy donors. The repertoire was sequenced with immunoSEQ multiplex PCR; TCRdb's copy has only in-frame clones and lacks some. Counted here are about 98,000 clones, approximately 90% occurring once; the ten biggest clones make up around 3.9%. Sequenced material: PBMCs. These receptors came from a woman in her twenties or thirties in good health and CMV-seronegative.

This chain uses TRBV2 with TRBJ2-1, with D maybe TRBD2 (5 bases). The CDR3 is made up of 14 amino acids. The ends were cut back, 1 base at V and 4 bases at J, with 8 bases in the middle. Germline V gene sequence: CDR1 SNHLY, CDR2 FYNNEI. DNA of the CDR3: TGTGCCAGCAGTGAAGTGACGGGATACAATGAGCAGTTCTTC. Its translation is CASSEVTGYNEQFF.

There are a few counts of this clone. The chain has TRBV9 and TRBJ2-7; 7 positions match TRBD2. Looked up from germline, CDR1 is SGDLS and CDR2 is YYNGEE. CDR3 size: 14 residues. The junction had 7 bases not matched to a gene; V was cut back by 0 bases and J by 7 bases. CDR3: CASSVGAGAREQYF. The DNA for the CDR3 is TGTGCCAGCAGCGTAGGGGCGGGAGCGAGAGAGCAGTACTTC.

This clone appeared a few times. V and J are TRBV10-3 and TRBJ2-6; D remains unclear. The germline V and J ends were trimmed by 7 bases and 5 bases, with 9 bases remaining between them. This CDR3 comprises 13 residues. CDR1 ENHRY and CDR2 SYGVKD come from the germline V gene. The CDR3 bases are TGTGCCATCACCGCAGACAGGGCCAACGTCCTGACTTTC. It encodes CAITADRANVLTF.

The V call is TRBV11-2, the J call TRBJ1-1; 8 nucleotides agree with TRBD1. CDR1 is SGHAT, CDR2 FQNNGV, per germline. The CDR3 loop spans 15 amino acids. V dropped 0 bases and J dropped 0; count of bases not matched to a gene: 0. For the CDR3, the DNA is TGTGCCAGCAGCTTAGAGGGACAGGTGAACACTGAAGCTTTCTTT. Residues: CASSLEGQVNTEAFF.

The V gene is TRBV6-5, the J gene TRBJ1-1; 7 nucleotides agree with TRBD1. The trim removed 5 bases at V and 11 bases at J, leaving 8 bases unmatched. CDR3 length equals 12 residues. Looked up from germline, CDR1 is MNHEY and CDR2 is SVGAGI. CDR3 in DNA: TGTGCCAGCAGTGACTACCCAGGGGGGGCTTTCTTT. Its translation is CASSDYPGGAFF.

This sequence joins TRBV9 and TRBJ1-5, with 7 bases fitting TRBD1. This CDR3 is built from 14 residues. V gave up 7 bases and J gave up 6 bases; unmatched junction bases: 10. Germline assignment: CDR1 SGDLS and CDR2 YYNGEE. CDR3 residues: CASGQGGAGQPQHF. In DNA, the CDR3 is TGTGCCAGCGGACAAGGGGGCGCGGGTCAGCCCCAGCATTTT.

This clone has only a few counts. J is TRBJ2-1 and V is TRBV11-2; 10 nucleotides match TRBD1. The CDR3 runs 15 residues. Germline values: CDR1 SGHAT, CDR2 FQNNGV. The V gene end was trimmed by 5 bases and the J gene end by 7 bases; junction bases not matched to a gene: 8. DNA of the CDR3: TGTGCCAGCAGCCCCGCCGGGACAGGGGTGAATGAGCAGTTCTTC. Protein: CASSPAGTGVNEQFF.

About this clone itself: Germline and junction disagree at one end, which may indicate a read error. This chain joins TRBV7-8 and TRBJ2-7, with D possibly matching TRBD1 (5 bases). The germline gives CDR1 SGHVS, CDR2 FQNEAQ. CDR3 length equals 17 residues. CDR3 protein: CASSPLLAGPFSHEQYF. The CDR3 region has the DNA TGTGCCAGCAGCCCCCTCCTCGCAGGGCCTTTCTCCCACGAGCAGTACTTC.

The chain recombines TRBV6-5 with TRBJ2-1, with a possible D match to TRBD2 (5 bases). This CDR3 has 14 amino acids. Germline V gene sequence: CDR1 MNHEY, CDR2 SVGAGI. Deletions cut 6 bases from V and 0 bases from J, with 9 bases between. The CDR3, as DNA: TGTGCCAGCAGGAGGGCTTCCTCCTACAATGAGCAGTTCTTC. Its translation: CASRRASSYNEQFF.

V usage is TRBV7-9 and J usage is TRBJ2-1, with TRBD1 matching 9 bases. The CDR3 length is 13 residues. CDR1 SEHNR and CDR2 FQNEAQ come from the germline V gene (reference sequence). The trim removed 6 bases at V and 7 bases at J, leaving 4 bases unmatched. As DNA, the CDR3 is TGTGCCAGCAGACAGGGGGCCGAAAATGAGCAGTTCTTC. Translated, it gives CASRQGAENEQFF. The entire variable domain, with the rest obtained from reference TRBV7-9 and TRBJ2-1, is as follows: DTGVSQNPRHKITKRGQNVTFRCDPISEHNRLYWYRQTLGQGPEFLTYFQNEAQLEKSRLLSDRFSAERPKGSFSTLEIQRTEQGDSAMYLCASRQGAENEQFFGPGTRLTVL.

DNA of the CDR3: TGTGCCAGTACGCTACCCGGGGGGAAAGCTTTCTTT. Its protein product is CASTLPGGKAFF. The rearrangement uses TRBV19 and TRBJ1-1; weak D call: TRBD1 (5 bases). Germline CDR1 and CDR2: LNHDA and SQIVND (reference sequence). The V end lost 7 bases, the J end lost 9 bases, and 15 bases lay between the germline ends. The CDR3 runs 12 residues.

The V and J genes are TRBV9 and TRBJ2-1, with 8 bases lining up with TRBD2. Germline loops: CDR1 SGDLS, CDR2 YYNGEE. The V gene end was trimmed by 3 bases and the J gene end by 0 bases; junction bases not matched to a gene: 17. The CDR3 contains 20 residues. CDR3: CASSDNSGTVSLSSYNEQFF. In DNA, the CDR3 is TGTGCCAGCAGCGACAATAGCGGGACCGTAAGTTTAAGCTCCTACAATGAGCAGTTCTTC.

CDR3 coding DNA: TGTGCCAGCAGCCCGAGTCTGCAGGGCCGAGGCTACACCTTC. Protein: CASSPSLQGRGYTF. The J gene is TRBJ1-2, the V gene TRBV9, with D perhaps TRBD1 (5 bases). Looked up from germline, CDR1 is SGDLS and CDR2 is YYNGEE. Trimming left V 4 bases short and J 8 bases short, with 18 bases between. This CDR3 comprises 14 residues.

The chain uses TRBV7-2 and TRBJ2-7; possible D gene TRBD2, 5 bases. V was cut by 5 bases and J by 6 bases, with 17 bases left in between. This CDR3 has 14 amino acids. CDR1 is SGHTA and CDR2 is FQGNSA in the germline V gene. The CDR3 nucleotides read TGTGCCAGCAGCCCCAGCGGTGGGCCTTTCGAGCAGTACTTC. Its protein product is CASSPSGGPFEQYF.

This clone appeared a few times. This rearrangement joins TRBV4-2 to TRBJ2-7; 14 bases are shared with TRBD2. CDR1 LGHNA and CDR2 YNFKEQ come from the germline V gene. The CDR3 has 20 amino acids. After removal of 2 bases from V and 1 base from J, the junction contained 13 bases not matched to a gene. The CDR3 spells CASSQSPSGLAGVRSYEQYF. The CDR3 DNA is TGTGCCAGCAGCCAAAGCCCCTCGGGACTAGCGGGAGTAAGGTCCTACGAGCAGTACTTC.

The chain employs TRBV5-4 and TRBJ2-3, with D possibly matching TRBD1 (6 bases). The CDR3 runs to 15 residues. The germline V gene encodes CDR1 SGHNT and CDR2 YYREEE (reference sequence). With 3 bases removed from V and 3 bases from J, the gap between germline ends came to 14 bases. The CDR3 coding sequence is TGTGCCAGCAGCTCCCCGAAAGGGGGAACAGATACGCAGTATTTT. The encoded protein is CASSSPKGGTDTQYF.

The CDR3 loop is CASSWGGNREKLFF. The CDR3 DNA sequence: TGTGCCAGCAGCTGGGGGGGGAATCGGGAAAAACTGTTTTTT. This chain joins TRBV5-4 and TRBJ1-4, with TRBD1 as a possible D gene (5 bases). The ends were cut back, 3 bases at V and 8 bases at J, with 14 bases in the middle. The CDR3 has 14 amino acids. Germline CDR1 SGHNT, CDR2 YYREEE (reference sequence).

The rearrangement links TRBV6-5 to TRBJ1-2; D is ambiguous. The CDR3 covers 11 residues. CDR1 and CDR2 (germline): MNHEY, SVGAGI. V gave up 7 bases and J gave up 7 bases, with 10 bases separating them. This CDR3 is CASTNGFGYTF. The CDR3 region has the DNA TGTGCCAGCACCAACGGGTTTGGCTACACCTTC.

This chain connects TRBV9 to TRBJ2-3, with no clear D. V was shortened by 4 bases and J by 3 bases, with 18 bases between the two germline ends. This CDR3 region has 16 residues. The V gene's germline CDR1 is SGDLS and CDR2 YYNGEE. The CDR3 protein is CASSPQVFSRTDTQYF. The CDR3 DNA reads as TGTGCCAGCAGCCCCCAGGTGTTTTCACGGACAGATACGCAGTATTTT.

The chain recombines TRBV6-5 with TRBJ2-1; 8 nucleotides line up with TRBD2. CDR3 length equals 13 residues. J was trimmed by 10 bases and V by 2 bases; bases with no gene match: 4. Germline loops: CDR1 MNHEY, CDR2 SVGAGI. The CDR3 nucleotides read TGTGCCAGCAGTTACACTGGACTAGCAGAGCAGTTCTTC. It encodes CASSYTGLAEQFF.

The chain carries TRBV5-4 and TRBJ2-7; tentatively, D is TRBD2 (5 bases). The CDR3 has 12 amino acids. The germline CDR1 and CDR2 sequences are SGHNT and YYREEE (reference sequence). Trimming took 1 base from V and 9 from J, leaving 11 bases between them. The chain's CDR3 is CASSLNTGMQYF. The DNA for the CDR3 is TGTGCCAGCAGCTTGAACACGGGAATGCAGTACTTC.

V gene TRBV18 combines with J gene TRBJ2-2, with a weak D call TRBD1 (6 bases). V lost 3 bases, J lost 6 bases, and 11 bases lay in between. The CDR3 runs 14 residues. Germline V gives CDR1 KGHSH, CDR2 LQKENI. The CDR3 is CASSPSSGAGELFF. CDR3 coding DNA: TGTGCCAGCTCACCTTCTTCAGGGGCCGGGGAGCTGTTTTTT.

The chain couples TRBV11-1 to TRBJ2-1; 12 nucleotides agree with TRBD2. The CDR3 sequence is 15 residues long. The germline gives CDR1 SGHAT, CDR2 FQDESV (reference sequence). Trimming cost V 0 bases and J 12 bases; bases outside gene matches: 6. The DNA of the CDR3 is TGTGCCAGCAGCTTAGCTCCTAGCGGGGGGGCCGGGCAGTTCTTC. This gives the protein CASSLAPSGGAGQFF.

The rearrangement uses TRBV7-9 and TRBJ2-7; a possible D gene is TRBD2 (5 bases). Germline CDR1 and CDR2: SEHNR and FQNEAQ (reference sequence). The ends were cut back, 3 bases at V and 0 bases at J, with 12 bases in the middle. This CDR3 contains 15 residues. In nucleotides, the CDR3 is TGTGCCAGCAGCTTGGTGGAGGTCGGCTCCTACGAGCAGTACTTC. Translated, it gives CASSLVEVGSYEQYF.

The V gene is TRBV11-2, the J gene TRBJ2-1, with 8 bases matching TRBD2. V dropped 1 base and J dropped 4; count of bases not matched to a gene: 0. CDR3 length equals 14 residues. In germline, CDR1 is SGHAT, CDR2 FQNNGV. The CDR3 sequence is CASSLAGGYNEQFF. The CDR3 bases are TGTGCCAGCAGCTTAGCGGGGGGGTACAATGAGCAGTTCTTC.

The chain links TRBV5-1 to TRBJ1-3; the D gene is possibly TRBD1 (6 bases). Trimming removed 4 bases from V and 1 base from J, with 12 bases in between. Per the germline V gene, CDR1 is SGHRS and CDR2 is YFSETQ. The CDR3 length is 15 residues. CDR3 in DNA: TGCGCCAGCAGCCTACGCCAGGGGTCTGGAAACACCATATATTTT. Translated: CASSLRQGSGNTIYF.